This T cell receptor (beta chain) is from a study of blood T cell repertoires in COVID-19. This CDR3 region has 14 residues. Germline V gives CDR1 SGHNT, CDR2 YYREEE (reference sequence). Trimming removed 3 bases from V and 9 bases from J, with 15 bases in between. Assay: immunoSEQ multiplex PCR; the TCRdb copy retains only in-frame clones and omits some. The repertoire holds almost 30,000 clones, with about two thirds as singletons. The chain combines TRBV5-4 with TRBJ1-4, with TRBD1 as a possible D gene (6 bases). This TCR was sampled from a human donor in a cohort sampled during active COVID-19. The sample taken for sequencing was peripheral blood. The CDR3 DNA sequence: TGTGCCAGCAGCTCACAGGGTCCTGAGAAAAAACTGTTTTTT. It codes for CASSSQGPEKKLFF.